The 15 T cell receptor beta chains listed next were all sequenced from one sample in a study of blood T cells in healthy people across ages. Using a J-beta primer mix together with a sample-barcoded 5' primer, a second PCR was run for roughly 7 to 11 cycles. TCRdb analysed the 5' RACE reads with MiXCR anew, one entry per CDR3 protein. The table has approximately 770,000 distinct CDR3 sequences, nearly 60% seen once. The sample consisted of blood. All receptors derive from a man between 25 and 39 years old in good health.

The chain uses TRBV5-1 and TRBJ2-5; 9 nucleotides agree with TRBD1. The V segment lost 5 bases and the J segment 2 bases; nucleotides outside the gene matches: 7. Germline lookup yields CDR1 SGHRS and CDR2 YFSETQ. CDR3 length equals 15 residues. Here the CDR3 reads CASRYGQGPQETQYF. DNA for the CDR3: TGCGCCAGCAGGTACGGACAGGGGCCACAAGAGACCCAGTACTTC.

This clonotype was found a few times. The rearrangement uses TRBV12-3 or TRBV12-4 and TRBJ2-1; D gene unclear. Trimming took off 3 bases at V and 9 bases at J, with 12 bases between the two ends. This CDR3 has 13 amino acids. The CDR3 coding sequence is TGTGCCAGCAGTTTTACACTGACCATTGAGCAGTTCTTC. Amino acids: CASSFTLTIEQFF.

This chain joins TRBV20-1 and TRBJ2-5, with TRBD2 matching 8 bases. The ends lost 6 bases at V and 11 bases at J; junction bases unmatched: 11. The germline CDR1 and CDR2 sequences are DFQATT and SNEGSKA (reference sequence). This CDR3 is built from 12 residues. As DNA, the CDR3 is TGCAGTGCACGACTAGCGATCAATGAGCAGTACTTC. This codes for CSARLAINEQYF.

This clonotype occurred once. V gene TRBV7-6 combines with J gene TRBJ1-2, with D perhaps TRBD1 (6 bases). The CDR3 sequence is 17 residues long. V was shortened by 0 bases and J by 4 bases, with 18 bases between the two germline ends. Germline loops: CDR1 SGHVS, CDR2 FNYEAQ. CDR3 sequence reads: CASSLALGGSTPYGYTF. CDR3 DNA sequence: TGTGCCAGCAGCTTAGCATTAGGGGGGTCGACTCCCTATGGCTACACCTTC. Full variable domain (outside the CDR3, taken from reference TRBV7-6 and TRBJ1-2): GAGVSQSPRYKVTKRGQDVALRCDPISGHVSLYWYRQALGQGPEFLTYFNYEAQQDKSGLPNDRFSAERPEGSISTLTIQRTEQRDSAMYRCASSLALGGSTPYGYTFGSGTRLTVV.

The CDR3 DNA reads TGCAGCGTTGAAGATCCTGTCAGCCCCAGCTATGGCTACACCTTC. Protein sequence: CSVEDPVSPSYGYTF. This chain joins TRBV29-1 and TRBJ1-2; no clear D. The CDR3 contains 15 residues. Germline values: CDR1 SQVTM, CDR2 ANQGSEA. Trimming left V 0 bases short and J 4 bases short, with 15 bases between.

V gene TRBV12-3 or TRBV12-4 combines with J gene TRBJ2-6; D is unresolved. CDR3 length equals 17 residues. V was shortened by 3 bases and J by 0 bases, with 12 bases between the two germline ends. CDR3 sequence reads: CASSFRTLSSGANVLTF. CDR3 bases: TGTGCCAGCAGTTTCAGGACCCTAAGCTCTGGGGCCAACGTCCTGACTTTC.

The chain recombines TRBV6-5 with TRBJ2-6; D gene ambiguous. V lost 6 bases and J 0 bases, leaving 12 bases between the germline ends. This CDR3 is built from 16 residues. Germline V CDR1 and CDR2: MNHEY, SVGAGI. The CDR3 protein is CASSSQLGSGANVLTF. In nucleotides, the CDR3 is TGTGCCAGCAGCTCGCAGCTCGGCTCTGGGGCCAACGTCCTGACTTTC.

The V call is TRBV6-6, the J call TRBJ2-1, with D possibly matching TRBD2 (6 bases). Germline V gene data show CDR1 as MNHNY and CDR2 as SVGAGI (reference sequence). Trimming pared 2 bases from V and 4 bases from J, leaving 15 bases between. The CDR3 spans 16 residues. The chain's CDR3 is CASSYVAGPEYNEQFF. CDR3 in DNA: TGTGCCAGCAGTTACGTGGCGGGACCAGAATACAATGAGCAGTTCTTC.

The chain couples TRBV7-2 to TRBJ2-1; TRBD2 aligns across 7 bases. CDR1 is SGHTA and CDR2 is FQGNSA in the germline V gene. J lost 9 bases, V lost 5 bases, and 19 bases had no gene match. The CDR3 contains 17 residues. In DNA, the CDR3 is TGTGCCAGCAGCCTATCCCGCCAGCCCCTTTGGGGGGGTGAGCAGTTCTTC. Residues: CASSLSRQPLWGGEQFF. Based on the CDR3 plus reference TRBV7-2 and TRBJ2-1, the full variable domain is GAGVSQSPSNKVTEKGKDVELRCDPISGHTALYWYRQSLGQGLEFLIYFQGNSAPDKSGLPSDRFSAERTGGSVSTLTIQRTQQEDSAVYLCASSLSRQPLWGGEQFFGPGTRLTVL.

In this sample, this clonotype turned up a few times. V usage is TRBV24-1 and J usage is TRBJ2-3, with TRBD2 matching 7 bases. The germline CDR1 and CDR2 sequences are KGHDR and SFDVKD. V shed 6 bases and J 3 bases; nucleotides not matched to a gene: 8. CDR3 length equals 15 residues. The DNA for the CDR3 is TGTGCCACCAGTCCAGCGGGATGGCTGACAGATACGCAGTATTTT. Translating it yields CATSPAGWLTDTQYF.

This clonotype was recorded a few times. V usage is TRBV29-1 and J usage is TRBJ1-2; 8 bases are shared with TRBD1. V lost 7 bases to trimming and J lost 3 bases; unmatched junction nucleotides: 4. The CDR3 consists of 12 residues. Germline CDR1 reads SQVTM; CDR2 reads ANQGSEA. In DNA form, the CDR3 reads TGCAGCGCACAACAGGGGGACTATGGCTACACCTTC. It is translated as CSAQQGDYGYTF.

The rearrangement uses TRBV5-4 and TRBJ1-2; the D is unclear. The V and J ends lost 0 bases and 7 bases respectively, with 13 bases between them. Germline V gene lookup returns CDR1 SGHNT and CDR2 YYREEE (reference sequence). CDR3 length equals 14 residues. The CDR3 DNA reads TGTGCCAGCAGCTTGGCCGCGGGGAGCGGTGGCTACACCTTC. Translated, it gives CASSLAAGSGGYTF.

Notes on this clonotype: The junction differs from germline at one of its ends, possibly a read error. This chain links TRBV4-2 with TRBJ2-3, with a weak D call TRBD2 (5 bases). The CDR3 is 15 residues long. Germline V gene lookup returns CDR1 LGHNA and CDR2 YNFKEQ. DNA of the CDR3: TGTGCCAGCAGCCTAAGAATGGGAGACACAGATGCGCAGTATTTT. As protein: CASSLRMGDTDAQYF.

The J gene is TRBJ2-3, the V gene TRBV7-8; a possible D gene is TRBD1 (6 bases). V was cut by 3 bases and J by 11 bases, with 21 bases left in between. The V gene's germline CDR1 is SGHVS and CDR2 FQNEAQ. The CDR3 contains 15 residues. This CDR3 is CASSFTAQGLDEQYF. CDR3 DNA: TGTGCCAGCAGCTTTACAGCACAGGGCTTGGATGAGCAGTATTTT.

This clonotype has a handful of counts. The J gene is TRBJ2-1, the V gene TRBV9, with 8 bases matching TRBD2. Trimming removed 4 bases from V and 6 bases from J; junction bases left unmatched: 9. The germline V gene has CDR1 SGDLS and CDR2 YYNGEE. The CDR3 is made up of 15 amino acids. CDR3: CASSYYGLASNEQFF. CDR3 in DNA: TGTGCCAGCAGCTACTATGGACTAGCAAGCAATGAGCAGTTCTTC. Full variable domain (missing parts from reference TRBV9 and TRBJ2-1): DSGVTQTPKHLITATGQRVTLRCSPRSGDLSVYWYQQSLDQGLQFLIQYYNGEERAKGNILERFSAQQFPDLHSELNLSSLELGDSALYFCASSYYGLASNEQFFGPGTRLTVL.